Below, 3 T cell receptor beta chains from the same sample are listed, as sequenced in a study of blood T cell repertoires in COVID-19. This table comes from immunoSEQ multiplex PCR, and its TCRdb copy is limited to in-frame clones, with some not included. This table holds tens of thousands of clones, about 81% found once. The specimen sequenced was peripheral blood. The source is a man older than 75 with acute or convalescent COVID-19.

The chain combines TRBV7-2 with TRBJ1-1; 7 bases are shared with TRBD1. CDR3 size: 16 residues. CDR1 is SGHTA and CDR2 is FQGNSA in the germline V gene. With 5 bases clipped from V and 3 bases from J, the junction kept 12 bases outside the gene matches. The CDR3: CASSPRAPGTDTEAFF. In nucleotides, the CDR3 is TGTGCCAGCAGCCCACGGGCACCCGGGACAGACACTGAAGCTTTCTTT. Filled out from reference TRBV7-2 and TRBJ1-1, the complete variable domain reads GAGVSQSPSNKVTEKGKDVELRCDPISGHTALYWYRQSLGQGLEFLIYFQGNSAPDKSGLPSDRFSAERTGGSVSTLTIQRTQQEDSAVYLCASSPRAPGTDTEAFFGQGTRLTVV.

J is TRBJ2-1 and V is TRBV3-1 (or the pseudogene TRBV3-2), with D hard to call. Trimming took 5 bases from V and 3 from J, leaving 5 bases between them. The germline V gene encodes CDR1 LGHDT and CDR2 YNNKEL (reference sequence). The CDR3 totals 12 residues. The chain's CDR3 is CASSSGYNEQFF. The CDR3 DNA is TGTGCCAGCAGCTCAGGCTACAATGAGCAGTTCTTC.

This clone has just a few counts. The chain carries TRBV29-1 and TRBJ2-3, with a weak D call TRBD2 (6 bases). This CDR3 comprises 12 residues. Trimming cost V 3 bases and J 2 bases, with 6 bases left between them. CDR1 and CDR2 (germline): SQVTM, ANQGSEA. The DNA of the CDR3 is TGCAGCGTTGAGCGGGACACAGATACGCAGTATTTT. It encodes CSVERDTDTQYF.